Listed here are 7 T cell receptor beta chains from one sample, sequenced in a study of CD8 T cells in ankylosing spondylitis. TCRdb recomputed calls from the 5' RACE reads with MiXCR, one row per CDR3 protein. The sample includes about 540,000 distinct CDR3 sequences, roughly 13% of them seen just once. Study outcomes and limitations: A TCR beta motif of 7 to 9 highly homologous variants seemed to mark ankylosing spondylitis blood.

Their recognized antigens are unknown. Sequenced material: blood, either unsorted or a sorted T cell fraction (not recorded which). The receptors were sampled from a male donor with ankylosing spondylitis.

This clonotype was seen a few times. The V and J genes are TRBV7-2 and TRBJ1-5, with a tentative D call TRBD1 (6 bases). Germline V gene lookup returns CDR1 SGHTA and CDR2 FQGNSA. Trimming took off 0 bases at V and 0 bases at J, with 15 bases between the two ends. This CDR3 is built from 18 residues. The CDR3 DNA sequence: TGTGCCAGCAGCTTAGCGTTAACAGGGATTTATAGCAATCAGCCCCAGCATTTT. Translating it yields CASSLALTGIYSNQPQHF.

Only a few counts were recorded for this clonotype. This chain links TRBV20-1 with TRBJ2-4, with TRBD1 as a possible D gene (6 bases). This CDR3 has 14 residues. CDR1 DFQATT and CDR2 SNEGSKA come from the germline V gene (reference sequence). The V end lost 0 bases, the J end lost 5 bases, and 11 bases lay between the germline ends. CDR3 sequence: CSARDQRTENIQYF. The CDR3 region has the DNA TGCAGTGCTAGAGATCAGAGGACAGAAAACATTCAGTACTTC.

This clonotype was picked up a small number of times. The CDR3 here is CASSQLDTGELFF. The CDR3 nucleotides read TGTGCCAGCAGCCAATTAGACACCGGGGAGCTGTTTTTT. The J gene is TRBJ2-2, the V gene TRBV3-1; D unresolved. V was cut by 2 bases and J by 3 bases, with 4 bases left in between. The germline V gene has CDR1 LGHDT and CDR2 YNNKEL (reference sequence). This CDR3 has 13 amino acids.

This chain uses TRBV7-9 with TRBJ1-1; weak D call: TRBD1 (5 bases). V was clipped by 5 bases and J by 7 bases, with 11 bases between them. Germline V CDR1 and CDR2: SEHNR, FQNEAQ (reference sequence). The CDR3 sequence is 12 residues long. CDR3 nucleotides: TGTGCCAGCAGCCCTGGGGGAGGTGAAGCTTTCTTT. This encodes CASSPGGGEAFF.

There are a few counts of this clonotype. The V and J genes are TRBV5-1 and TRBJ1-1; D unclear. V lost 4 bases and J lost 5, with 27 bases in between. Germline CDR1 is SGHRS and CDR2 is YFSETQ. The CDR3 is 18 amino acids. The CDR3 DNA reads TGCGCCAGCAGCCTGGGGAGGGCTCAAGGTAAACTTCCGACTGAAGCTTTCTTT. Its protein is CASSLGRAQGKLPTEAFF.

This clonotype came up a few times. In nucleotides, the CDR3 is TGTGCCAGCAGTGCCCCAGGGAGGTCCTACAATGAGCAGTTCTTC. Protein sequence: CASSAPGRSYNEQFF. The chain is built from TRBV6-1 and TRBJ2-1; TRBD2 is a possible D gene (6 bases). CDR1 is MNHNS, CDR2 SASEGT, per germline. V gave up 4 bases and J gave up 1 base, with 11 bases separating them. This CDR3 is built from 15 residues.

The chain has TRBV3-1 and TRBJ1-5, with TRBD1 matching 7 bases. CDR3 length equals 16 residues. Germline-derived CDR1 and CDR2 are LGHDT and YNNKEL (reference sequence). V shed 1 base and J 7 bases; nucleotides not matched to a gene: 10. Written as DNA, the CDR3 is TGTGCCAGCAGCCAAGGGGCCGACAGGGTTGGCCAGCCCCAGCATTTT. Encoded protein: CASSQGADRVGQPQHF.